This T cell receptor (beta chain) came from a study of CD8+ T cells in alopecia areata. Study-wide background: Treated patients took oral tofacitinib at 5 to 10 mg twice daily.

Extracted from the samples, RNA was reverse transcribed into cDNA to serve as the sequencing template. Clones were read by immunoSEQ multiplex PCR, and TCRdb kept only the in-frame ones, dropping some. The sample has 65,000 to 75,000 clones, around 30% seen once. The sample's treatment: oral pan-JAK inhibitor, 5-10 mg twice daily. Separation by sorting yielded CD4+ and CD8+ T cells from PBMCs. The study's findings and limits: Lesional tissue from the scalp (especially in alopecia totalis/universalis) showed higher clonality than normal scalp.

As regards this clone: What it binds is unknown. In the same sample, other DNA sequences code for this CDR3.

The CDR3 sequence is 13 residues long. The germline CDR1 and CDR2 sequences are SGDLS and YYNGEE. The ends were cut back, 2 bases at V and 1 base at J, with 4 bases in the middle. The source is a human donor with alopecia areata. Sample: CD8+ T cells sorted from blood, taken at week 4, from a patient treated with tofacitinib. The chain combines TRBV9 with TRBJ1-5; no clear D. In DNA form, the CDR3 reads TGTGCCAGCAGCGTTGGAAGCAATCAGCCCCAGCATTTT. This codes for CASSVGSNQPQHF.